Described below is a single TCR beta chain sequence and its context. This specimen comes from a study of shared clonotypes between healthy human individuals. Study background: The study enrolled two women and a few men aged 18 to 49. Each donor had three CD4 naive, three CD4 memory, two CD8 naive and one CD8 memory plate.

Assay used: immunoSEQ multiplex PCR; TCRdb lists only in-frame clones, some missing. The table shows over a million clones, with 70% to 80% occurring only once. Per the germline V gene, CDR1 is LNHNV and CDR2 is YYDKDF (reference sequence). Between the trimmed V and J ends, which lost 9 bases and 4 bases, there was a span of 22 bases. The length of the CDR3 is 15 residues. The clonotype comes from a man between 18 and 35 years old in good health. The chain has TRBV15 and TRBJ2-7; D might be TRBD1 (6 bases). The sample taken for sequencing was memory CD4+ T cells sorted from blood. Subset in this sample: CD45RA-negative fraction. This CDR3 is CATEDTGTKTYEQYF. The CDR3 DNA is TGTGCCACAGAGGATACCGGGACAAAAACTTACGAGCAGTACTTC.